This note documents a single TCR beta chain sequence. Its target is not known. The V end lost 5 bases, the J end lost 8 bases, and 27 bases lay between the germline ends. Germline CDR1 is SEHNR and CDR2 is FQNEAQ (reference sequence). This CDR3 region has 17 residues. The sample originates from a study of cytomegalovirus exposure and HLA in healthy donors. Study information: In an early release, HLA-typed donors contributed approximately 82 million unique TCR sequences.

Findings of the study overall: Likely technical artifact: a cluster of highly shared sequence variants. A later examination showed that TCR association rates differed by HLA locus, with DRB1 most and HLA-C fewest. About 180 TCR beta chains were listed as cytomegalovirus-associated.

With 60 Vbeta and 13 Jbeta primers, the PCR was carried out. The protocol was immunoSEQ multiplex PCR, while the TCRdb copy is restricted to in-frame clones and leaves out a portion. The sample spans about 130,000 clones; the ten largest clones claim about 2.7%. The source of this sequence is a man aged 25-45 years in good health and CMV-seronegative. The V and J genes are TRBV7-9 and TRBJ1-2; weak D call: TRBD1 (6 bases). The sequenced material came from PBMCs. DNA of the CDR3: TGTGCCAGCAGCCCCCACACTGGGGGGGCCGTCTCTGTAGGCTACACCTTC. Amino acid sequence: CASSPHTGGAVSVGYTF. The full variable domain, with the rest looked up from reference TRBV7-9 and TRBJ1-2, is DTGVSQNPRHKITKRGQNVTFRCDPISEHNRLYWYRQTLGQGPEFLTYFQNEAQLEKSRLLSDRFSAERPKGSFSTLEIQRTEQGDSAMYLCASSPHTGGAVSVGYTFGSGTRLTVV.